This T cell receptor (beta chain) is drawn from a study of blood T cell repertoires in COVID-19. Overall study: The United States, Italy and Spain were the sources of the acute and convalescent COVID-19 samples. Nucleic acid was either cDNA or gDNA, and it came from T cells, B-cell-depleted T cells, or PBMCs.

Germline-derived CDR1 and CDR2 are SGHRS and YFSETQ. The CDR3 has 16 amino acids. Trimming left V 0 bases short and J 2 bases short, with 15 bases between. A Seattle source enrolled patients during active infection and followed them longitudinally. Clones were read by immunoSEQ multiplex PCR, and TCRdb kept only the in-frame ones, dropping some. The profile shows around 260,000 clones, about 85% of them singletons. The chain recombines TRBV5-1 with TRBJ2-7; tentative D call: TRBD2 (5 bases). Specimen: peripheral blood. This clonotype was sampled from a human donor with COVID-19, enrolled during active disease. The donor label of this sample is uncertain. The CDR3 loop is CASSLEPGSATYEQYF. CDR3 in DNA: TGCGCCAGCAGCTTGGAACCGGGGAGCGCAACCTACGAGCAGTACTTC.